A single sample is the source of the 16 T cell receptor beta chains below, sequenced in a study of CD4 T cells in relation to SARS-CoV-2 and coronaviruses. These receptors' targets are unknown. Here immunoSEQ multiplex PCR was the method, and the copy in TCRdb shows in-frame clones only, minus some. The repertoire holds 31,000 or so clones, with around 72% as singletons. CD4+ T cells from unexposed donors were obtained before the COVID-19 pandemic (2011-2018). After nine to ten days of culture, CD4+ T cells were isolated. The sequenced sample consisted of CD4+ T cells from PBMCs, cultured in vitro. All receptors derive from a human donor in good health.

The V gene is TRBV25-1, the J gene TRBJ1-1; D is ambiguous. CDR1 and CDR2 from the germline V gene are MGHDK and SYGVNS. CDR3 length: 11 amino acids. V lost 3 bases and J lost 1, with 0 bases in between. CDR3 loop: CASSENTEAFF. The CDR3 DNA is TGTGCCAGCAGTGAGAACACTGAAGCTTTCTTT.

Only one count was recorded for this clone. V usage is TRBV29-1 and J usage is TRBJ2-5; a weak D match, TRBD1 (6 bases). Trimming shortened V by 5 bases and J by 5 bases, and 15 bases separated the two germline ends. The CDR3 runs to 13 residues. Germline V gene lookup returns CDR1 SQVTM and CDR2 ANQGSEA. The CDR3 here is CSVCPQGQETQYF. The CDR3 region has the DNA TGCAGCGTTTGTCCCCAGGGGCAGGAGACCCAGTACTTC.

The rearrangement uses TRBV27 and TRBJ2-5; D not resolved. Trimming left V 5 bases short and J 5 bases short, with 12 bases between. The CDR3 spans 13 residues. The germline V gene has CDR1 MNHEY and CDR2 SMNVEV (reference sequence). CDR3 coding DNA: TGTGCCAGCAGTGCCCGGATCGGGGAGACCCAGTACTTC. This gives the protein CASSARIGETQYF.

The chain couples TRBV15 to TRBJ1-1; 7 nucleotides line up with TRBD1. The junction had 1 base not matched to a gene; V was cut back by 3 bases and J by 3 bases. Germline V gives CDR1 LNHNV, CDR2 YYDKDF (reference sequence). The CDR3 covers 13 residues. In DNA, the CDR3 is TGTGCCACCAGCAGTACAGGGGACACTGAAGCTTTCTTT. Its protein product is CATSSTGDTEAFF.

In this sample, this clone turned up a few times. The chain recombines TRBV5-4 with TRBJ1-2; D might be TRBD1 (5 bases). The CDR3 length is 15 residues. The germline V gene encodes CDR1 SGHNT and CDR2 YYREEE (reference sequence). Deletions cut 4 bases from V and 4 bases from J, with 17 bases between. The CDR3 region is CASSPSRDARYGYTF. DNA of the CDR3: TGTGCCAGCAGCCCGAGCCGGGACGCCCGCTATGGCTACACCTTC.

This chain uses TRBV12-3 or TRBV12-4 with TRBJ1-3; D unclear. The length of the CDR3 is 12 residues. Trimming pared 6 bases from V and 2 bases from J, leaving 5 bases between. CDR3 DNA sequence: TGTGCCAGCAGAGGGCCTGGAAACACCATATATTTT. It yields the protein CASRGPGNTIYF.

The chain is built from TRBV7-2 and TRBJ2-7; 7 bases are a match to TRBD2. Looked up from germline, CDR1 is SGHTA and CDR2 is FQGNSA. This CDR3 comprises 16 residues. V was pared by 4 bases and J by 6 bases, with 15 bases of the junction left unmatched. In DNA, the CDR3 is TGTGCCAGCAGCTCCTTGGGGAGGCTAGCGGAACCCGAGCAGTACTTC. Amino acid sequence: CASSSLGRLAEPEQYF.

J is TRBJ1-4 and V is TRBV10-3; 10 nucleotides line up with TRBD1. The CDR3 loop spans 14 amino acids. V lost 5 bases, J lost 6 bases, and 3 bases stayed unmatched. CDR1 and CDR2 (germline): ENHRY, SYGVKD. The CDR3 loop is CAISTGTGDEKLFF. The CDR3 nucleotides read TGTGCCATCAGTACCGGGACAGGGGATGAAAAACTGTTTTTT.

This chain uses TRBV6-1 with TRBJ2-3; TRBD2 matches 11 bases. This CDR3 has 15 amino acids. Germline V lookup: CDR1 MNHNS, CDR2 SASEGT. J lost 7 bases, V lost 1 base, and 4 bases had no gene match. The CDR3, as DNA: TGTGCCAGCAGTGAAGTAGCGGGAGGGCCGAATACGCAGTATTTT. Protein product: CASSEVAGGPNTQYF.

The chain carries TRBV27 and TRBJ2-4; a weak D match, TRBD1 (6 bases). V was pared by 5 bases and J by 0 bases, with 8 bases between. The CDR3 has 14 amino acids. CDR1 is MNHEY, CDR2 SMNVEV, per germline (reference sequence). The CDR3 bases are TGTGCCAGCAGTGGACAGCTAGCCAAAAACATTCAGTACTTC. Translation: CASSGQLAKNIQYF.

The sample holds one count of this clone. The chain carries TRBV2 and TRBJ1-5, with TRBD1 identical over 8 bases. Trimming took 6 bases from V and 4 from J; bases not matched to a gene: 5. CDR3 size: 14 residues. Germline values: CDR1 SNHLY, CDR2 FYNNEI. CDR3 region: CASRPGQVNQPQHF. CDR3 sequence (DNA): TGTGCCAGCAGACCGGGACAGGTTAATCAGCCCCAGCATTTT.

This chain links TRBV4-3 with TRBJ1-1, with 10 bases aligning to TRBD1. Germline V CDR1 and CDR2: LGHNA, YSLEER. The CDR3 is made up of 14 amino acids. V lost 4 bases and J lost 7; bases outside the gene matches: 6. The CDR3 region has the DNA TGCGCCAGCAGCCGGGGACAGGGGATAGGTGAAGCTTTCTTT. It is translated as CASSRGQGIGEAFF.

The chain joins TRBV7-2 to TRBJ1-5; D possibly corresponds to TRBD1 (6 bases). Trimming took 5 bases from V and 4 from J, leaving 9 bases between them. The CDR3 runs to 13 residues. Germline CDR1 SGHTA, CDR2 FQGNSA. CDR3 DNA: TGTGCCAGCAGCCCAGGACAGAATCAGCCCCAGCATTTT. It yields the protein CASSPGQNQPQHF.

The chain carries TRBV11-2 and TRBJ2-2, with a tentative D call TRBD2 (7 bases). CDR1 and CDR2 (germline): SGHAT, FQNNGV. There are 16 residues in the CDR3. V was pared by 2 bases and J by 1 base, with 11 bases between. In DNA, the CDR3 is TGTGCCAGCAGCTTACGGGGGGCGTGGAACACCGGGGAGCTGTTTTTT. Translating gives CASSLRGAWNTGELFF.

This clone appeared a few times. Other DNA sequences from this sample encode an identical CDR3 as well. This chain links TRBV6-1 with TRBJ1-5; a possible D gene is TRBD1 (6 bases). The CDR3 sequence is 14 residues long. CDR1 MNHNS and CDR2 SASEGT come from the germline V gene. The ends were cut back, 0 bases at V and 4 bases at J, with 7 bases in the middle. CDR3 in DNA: TGTGCCAGCAGTGAAGCAGGGGGGAATCAGCCCCAGCATTTT. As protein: CASSEAGGNQPQHF.

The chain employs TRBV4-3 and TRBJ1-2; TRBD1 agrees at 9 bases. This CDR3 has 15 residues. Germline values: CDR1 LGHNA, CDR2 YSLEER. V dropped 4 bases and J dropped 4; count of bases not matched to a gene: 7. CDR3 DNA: TGCGCCAGCAGCCCCGGGACAGGGTGGGTCTATGGCTACACCTTC. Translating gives CASSPGTGWVYGYTF.